One and the same sample provided the 9 T cell receptor beta chains below, sequenced in a study of identical twins. TCRdb independently ran MiXCR on the 5' RACE reads; one entry per CDR3 protein. The sample includes about 660,000 distinct CDR3 sequences, 8% to 9% of them seen just once. The data also belong to a second study, concerning yellow fever vaccine responses in identical twins.

The material sequenced was PBMCs. These receptors were taken from a young woman in good health.

Ten or more counts support this clonotype. The DNA for the CDR3 is TGTGCCAGCAGCCAAGTGACAGGGGGCACTGAAGCTTTCTTT. The encoded protein is CASSQVTGGTEAFF. The chain recombines TRBV14 with TRBJ1-1; TRBD1 agrees at 9 bases. The CDR3 has 14 amino acids. Looked up from germline, CDR1 is SGHDN and CDR2 is FVKESK. The J segment lost 4 bases and the V segment lost 1 base, leaving 1 base of the junction unmatched.

In its sample, this clonotype was seen many times. Germline is not matched at one junction end, which may reflect a read error. J is TRBJ2-5 and V is TRBV5-1; the match to TRBD2 covers 11 bases. The CDR3 has 16 residues. The V gene's germline CDR1 is SGHRS and CDR2 YFSETQ. CDR3 protein: CASSSGLAGGQETQYF. The CDR3 DNA reads as TGTGCCAGCAGTTCTGGATTAGCGGGAGGGCAAGAGACCCAGTACTTC.

In its sample, this clonotype was seen many times. This chain links TRBV5-1 with TRBJ2-3; no clear D. Per germline, CDR1 SGHRS and CDR2 YFSETQ. V gave up 0 bases and J gave up 6 bases, with 14 bases separating them. This CDR3 has 15 residues. CDR3 region: CASSLALDPTDTQYF. The CDR3 coding sequence is TGCGCCAGCAGCTTGGCCCTGGACCCCACGGATACGCAGTATTTT.

This clonotype was observed a handful of times. The chain combines TRBV20-1 with TRBJ2-7; 9 positions match TRBD1. Unmatched junction bases numbered 13, after V lost 6 bases and J lost 1 base. The CDR3 sequence is 16 residues long. Germline CDR1 reads DFQATT; CDR2 reads SNEGSKA (reference sequence). The DNA of the CDR3 is TGCAGTGCCAGACGGACAGGGGCCGAGGATTCCTACGAGCAGTACTTC. It yields the protein CSARRTGAEDSYEQYF.

This clonotype was observed a handful of times. The rearrangement links TRBV3-1 to TRBJ2-1; D assignment may be TRBD1 or TRBD2 (6 bases each). The CDR3 loop spans 15 amino acids. V shed 3 bases and J shed 5 bases, with 14 bases lying between them. CDR1 LGHDT and CDR2 YNNKEL come from the germline V gene (reference sequence). The CDR3 loop is CASSQWGALHNEQFF. CDR3 in DNA: TGTGCCAGCAGCCAGTGGGGGGCCCTACACAATGAGCAGTTCTTC.

The sample holds many counts of this clonotype. The chain is built from TRBV7-9 and TRBJ2-1; D possibly corresponds to TRBD2 (5 bases). Trimming left V 0 bases short and J 0 bases short, with 9 bases between. Per germline, CDR1 SEHNR and CDR2 FQNEAQ (reference sequence). CDR3 length: 16 amino acids. This CDR3 is CASSLASASSYNEQFF. CDR3 DNA sequence: TGTGCCAGCAGCTTAGCTAGCGCTAGCTCCTACAATGAGCAGTTCTTC.

This clonotype was detected ten times or more. The rearrangement joins TRBV3-1 to TRBJ1-5, with no clear D. The CDR3 extends over 15 amino acids. V was pared by 1 base and J by 0 bases, with 7 bases between. From germline, CDR1 is LGHDT and CDR2 YNNKEL (reference sequence). The CDR3 DNA follows: TGTGCCAGCAGCCAAGTGGTTGGTAGCAATCAGCCCCAGCATTTT. Translating gives CASSQVVGSNQPQHF.

This chain joins TRBV6-2 or TRBV6-3 and TRBJ2-3; D not resolved. CDR1 is MNHEY and CDR2 is SVGEGT in the germline V gene. The CDR3 sequence is 14 residues long. The germline V and J ends were trimmed by 6 bases and 4 bases, with 14 bases remaining between them. The CDR3 DNA reads TGTGCCAGCAGGGAACAGCTAACCCCAGATACGCAGTATTTT. It encodes CASREQLTPDTQYF.

By frequency in the sample, this clonotype is medium-sized. The genes are TRBV29-1 and TRBJ2-1; no reliable D call. The V and J ends lost 4 bases and 7 bases respectively, with 5 bases between them. CDR1 is SQVTM, CDR2 ANQGSEA, per germline. There are 10 residues in the CDR3. The CDR3 spells CSVALNEQFF. The CDR3 bases are TGCAGCGTTGCCCTTAATGAGCAGTTCTTC.